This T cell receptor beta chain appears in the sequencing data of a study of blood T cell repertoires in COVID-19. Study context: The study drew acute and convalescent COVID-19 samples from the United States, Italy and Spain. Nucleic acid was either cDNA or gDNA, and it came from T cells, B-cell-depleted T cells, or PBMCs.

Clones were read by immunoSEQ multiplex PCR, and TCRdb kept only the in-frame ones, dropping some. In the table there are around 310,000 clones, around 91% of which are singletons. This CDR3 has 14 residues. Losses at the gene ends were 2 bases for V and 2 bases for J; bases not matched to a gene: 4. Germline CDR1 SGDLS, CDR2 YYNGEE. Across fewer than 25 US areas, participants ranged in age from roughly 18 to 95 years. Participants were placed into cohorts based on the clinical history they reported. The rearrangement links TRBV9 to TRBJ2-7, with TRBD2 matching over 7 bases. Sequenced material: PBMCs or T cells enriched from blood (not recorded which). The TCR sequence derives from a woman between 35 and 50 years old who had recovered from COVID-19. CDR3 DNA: TGTGCCAGCAGCGTCCGGACTAGTCCCTACGAGCAGTACTTC. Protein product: CASSVRTSPYEQYF.